This T cell receptor beta chain was retrieved from a study of Tregs in tolerant kidney transplant recipients. Whole-study results and caveats: Changing PCR primers prevented nucleotide comparison between some patients' samples.

Some clones are missing from TCRdb's copy, which holds only in-frame ones; the method was immunoSEQ multiplex PCR. The sample carries about 55,000 clones, about nine tenths recorded once. Related graft donors supplied nonmyeloablative bone marrow transplants, and mixed chimerism was transient. Details on this clone: The antigen is unknown.

CDR3 length: 14 residues. V shed 3 bases and J shed 4 bases, with 7 bases lying between them. Per the germline V gene, CDR1 is MNHNS and CDR2 is SASEGT. This TCR was recovered from a human patient who received a combined kidney and bone marrow transplant. A subset of T cells may come from the graft donor. The V gene is TRBV6-1, the J gene TRBJ2-6, with D unresolved. This specimen consisted of CD8+ T cells from blood (PBMCs), obtained 24 months after the transplant. CDR3: CASSDGSGANVLTF. The CDR3 region has the DNA TGTGCCAGCAGTGACGGGTCGGGGGCCAACGTCCTGACTTTC.